The rows below give T cell receptor beta chains drawn from one sample of a study of post-analysis software for immune sequencing data. MiXCR, run by TCRdb on the PCR reads, gives a single entry per CDR3 protein. Here the sample spans around 770,000 distinct CDR3 sequences, 40% to 55% being singletons. Sequenced: blood. The receptor set was obtained from a girl aged 10-17 years with multiple sclerosis. Both conserved end residues are part of each CDR3. The order of the fields is V gene, CDR3 protein.

v_gene: TRBV10-3
CDR3aa: CAISQPAGPLYEQYF

v_gene: TRBV7-2
CDR3aa: CASSLPALAGDYEQYF

v_gene: TRBV15
CDR3aa: CATSWIPTSGEETQYF

v_gene: TRBV12-3/TRBV12-4
CDR3aa: CASGTSSGREPYEQYF

v_gene: TRBV7-2
CDR3aa: CASSGYGVREQYF

v_gene: TRBV10-2
CDR3aa: CASTLGLQETQYF

v_gene: TRBV6-5
CDR3aa: CASRPGPLSNQPQHF

v_gene: TRBV6-1
CDR3aa: CASSAIRGLAGGWWGEQFF

v_gene: TRBV6-5
CDR3aa: CASTEGLAGDEQFF

v_gene: TRBV12-3/TRBV12-4
CDR3aa: CASSAPTGYGYTF

v_gene: TRBV29-1
CDR3aa: CSVVVPTYNEQYF

v_gene: TRBV7-9
CDR3aa: CASSLPGAGEQYF

v_gene: TRBV5-1
CDR3aa: CASSPGLAGPTDTQYF

v_gene: TRBV7-9
CDR3aa: CASSDGYLYEQYF

v_gene: TRBV9
CDR3aa: CASSVGPGAGEQFF

v_gene: TRBV2
CDR3aa: CASSGTSGILNEQFF

v_gene: TRBV7-2
CDR3aa: CASSPPGGGRYGYTF

v_gene: TRBV3-1
CDR3aa: CASSPRLAYYEQYF

v_gene: TRBV2
CDR3aa: CASSDYPSGPYEQYF

v_gene: TRBV3-1
CDR3aa: CASSQADRGGGYTF

v_gene: TRBV5-5
CDR3aa: CASSGGRAESTDTQYF

v_gene: TRBV20-1
CDR3aa: CSAFTITSSYEQYF

v_gene: TRBV7-9
CDR3aa: CASSLNTASYGYTF

v_gene: TRBV6-1
CDR3aa: CAVSPGRGYEQYF

v_gene: TRBV29-1
CDR3aa: CSVAEGANTDTQYF

v_gene: TRBV2
CDR3aa: CASRMDRGPGGELFF

v_gene: TRBV7-9
CDR3aa: CASSPRATGVTSGANVLTF

v_gene: TRBV7-9
CDR3aa: CASSLGVVTGGGYTF

v_gene: TRBV6-6
CDR3aa: CASSYSRFPSTDTQYF

v_gene: TRBV10-3
CDR3aa: CAISEAQGRFQETQYF

v_gene: TRBV30
CDR3aa: CAWSTPQWGTDTQYF

v_gene: TRBV7-2
CDR3aa: CASTLRGAPLHF

v_gene: TRBV11-3
CDR3aa: CASSLEGTSGIREQFF

v_gene: TRBV27
CDR3aa: CASSLSGTDYSYEQYF

v_gene: TRBV25-1
CDR3aa: CASSEYFLDQDEQYF

v_gene: TRBV2
CDR3aa: CASSPTGPIDGYTF

v_gene: TRBV27
CDR3aa: CASSLSPASGSVENTGELFF

v_gene: TRBV20-1
CDR3aa: CSATQREANNEQFF

v_gene: TRBV29-1
CDR3aa: CSVGTESSYTF

v_gene: TRBV20-1
CDR3aa: CSVGAGDTETQYF

v_gene: TRBV10-3
CDR3aa: CAIRLSYEQYF

v_gene: TRBV20-1
CDR3aa: CSARGFDIGYEQFF

v_gene: TRBV11-2
CDR3aa: CASSSSLWATNEKLFF

v_gene: TRBV5-1
CDR3aa: CASSSSTGYEQYF

v_gene: TRBV6-5
CDR3aa: CASSYSLAGPYNEQFF

v_gene: TRBV6-1
CDR3aa: CASRTPHRDRGRDTQYF

v_gene: TRBV11-2
CDR3aa: CASSKIGLAGVVAKNIQYF

v_gene: TRBV7-3
CDR3aa: CASSLIGAGTSGYSETQYF

v_gene: TRBV29-1
CDR3aa: CSVQGWRETQYF

v_gene: TRBV12-3/TRBV12-4
CDR3aa: CASRDGLNTEAFF

v_gene: TRBV20-1
CDR3aa: CSARDWAVPRDTDTQYF

v_gene: TRBV12-3/TRBV12-4
CDR3aa: CASSFQASGRFYEQYF